This TCR beta chain emerged from a study of blood T cell repertoires in COVID-19. Study overall: Samples came from the United States, Italy and Spain, spanning acute and convalescent COVID-19. The analysed material was cDNA or gDNA that came from T cells, B-cell-depleted T cells, or PBMCs.

As regards this clone: It is unclear where the CDR3 begins or ends on the DNA, so no DNA is shown, and the CDR3 is as TCRdb lists it.

Authors' methods: Estimates of nucleated cell counts were drawn from the amplification of reference gene primers. Repertoires were generated with immunoSEQ multiplex PCR, while TCRdb's copy carries only in-frame clones and drops some. That table is the source of V, J and clone size, and D and trimming were worked out from the DNA. The table lists some 240,000 clones, under 90% of them singletons. The length of the CDR3 is 13 amino acids, counting both ends. Per the germline V gene, CDR1 is MNHEY and CDR2 is SMNVEV (reference sequence). The genes are TRBV27 and TRBJ1-2. The receptor was isolated from a man aged 55 to 70 who had recovered from COVID-19. Material: peripheral blood. CDR3 sequence: CASSSSGSKGYTF.